The 9 T cell receptor beta chains presented below share a single source sample, sequenced in a study of vaccination effects on CD4 cells after COVID-19. The ViraFEST assay expanded antigen-specific CD4+ T cells with viral peptide pools before sequencing. Subsequent to a culture period of less than twelve days, CD4+ T cells were isolated. All vaccine recipients tested negative for nucleocapsid antibodies and had never contracted SARS-CoV-2 infection. Their antigens are not known. Data came from immunoSEQ multiplex PCR; TCRdb stores just in-frame clones and leaves some out. The sample contains about 73,000 clones, approximately 75% of which appear only once. The sample in question was CD4+ T cells from PBMCs cultured with HCoV-NL63 spike peptides, obtained before COVID-19 vaccination. These receptors came from a human donor who received a COVID-19 vaccine.

The CDR3 DNA reads TGTGCCAGCGACGGGGACAGGGTTAGCAATCAGCCCCAGCATTTT. It specifies CASDGDRVSNQPQHF. The genes are TRBV28 and TRBJ1-5; 9 nucleotides align to TRBD1. Looked up from germline, CDR1 is MDHEN and CDR2 is SYDVKM. The length of the CDR3 is 15 residues. V trimming: 8 bases; J trimming: 0 bases; junction bases outside the gene matches: 5.

V usage is TRBV7-2 and J usage is TRBJ1-6; no definite D call. The CDR3 contains 16 residues. Germline-derived CDR1 and CDR2 are SGHTA and FQGNSA. V shed 2 bases and J shed 7 bases, with 15 bases lying between them. The CDR3 protein is CASSLFSGFGNSPLHF. The CDR3 DNA reads as TGTGCCAGCAGCTTATTTTCGGGATTCGGGAATTCACCCCTCCACTTT.

J is TRBJ1-6 and V is TRBV4-3; D gene unclear. The V gene lost 0 bases and the J gene lost 0 bases, with 15 bases spanning the gap. Germline CDR1 is LGHNA and CDR2 is YSLEER. The CDR3 runs to 19 residues. The CDR3 bases are TGCGCCAGCAGCCAAGACGTTTACGGCGGACCCTCCTATAATTCACCCCTCCACTTT. Translating gives CASSQDVYGGPSYNSPLHF.

This chain links TRBV10-3 with TRBJ2-7, with 9 bases aligning to TRBD1. The CDR3 runs to 14 residues. With V trimmed by 8 bases and J by 6 bases, 11 bases remained unmatched. Per the germline V gene, CDR1 is ENHRY and CDR2 is SYGVKD. This CDR3 reads CAIQQGQGYGEQYV. The CDR3 DNA reads TGTGCCATCCAACAGGGACAGGGATATGGCGAGCAGTACGTC.

The genes are TRBV6-5 and TRBJ2-2; 9 positions agree with TRBD1. Looked up from germline, CDR1 is MNHEY and CDR2 is SVGAGI. The trim removed 7 bases at V and 7 bases at J, leaving 10 bases unmatched. The CDR3 covers 15 residues. The CDR3 DNA reads as TGTGCCAGCACTATGGACAGGGGAATGGTCGGGGAGCTGTTTTTT. Translating gives CASTMDRGMVGELFF.

The chain uses TRBV7-2 and TRBJ2-6; 10 bases match TRBD1. The CDR3 totals 17 residues. V lost 2 bases to trimming and J lost 0 bases; unmatched junction nucleotides: 1. Germline assignment: CDR1 SGHTA and CDR2 FQGNSA. This chain's CDR3 is CASSLWTGGSGANVLTF. For the CDR3, the DNA is TGTGCCAGCAGCTTATGGACAGGGGGCTCTGGGGCCAACGTCCTGACTTTC.

This chain connects TRBV10-1 to TRBJ2-1; a weak D match, TRBD1 (5 bases). The V end was cut by 2 bases, the J end by 2 bases, with 10 bases between. The germline gives CDR1 WNHNN, CDR2 SYGVQD (reference sequence). This CDR3 is 15 amino acids long. DNA of the CDR3: TGCGCCAGCAGTGAGGACAGATTAACCTACAATGAGCAGTTCTTC. Amino acids: CASSEDRLTYNEQFF.

The genes are TRBV5-1 and TRBJ2-7, with 15 positions matching TRBD2. Unmatched junction bases numbered 2, after V lost 2 bases and J lost 2 bases. The CDR3 runs 16 residues. CDR1 and CDR2 (germline): SGHRS, YFSETQ. Here the CDR3 reads CASSLGTSGGTYEQYV. DNA for the CDR3: TGCGCCAGCAGCTTAGGGACTAGCGGGGGGACCTACGAGCAGTACGTC.

The chain is built from TRBV30 and TRBJ1-2; TRBD1 matches 7 bases. This CDR3 comprises 14 residues. V lost 2 bases, J lost 8 bases, and 11 bases stayed unmatched. Germline values: CDR1 GTSNPN, CDR2 SVGIG (reference sequence). CDR3 DNA sequence: TGTGCCTGGAGTTCCACGACAGGGACGGGCGGCTACACCTTC. Its protein product is CAWSSTTGTGGYTF. Full variable domain (outside the CDR3, taken from reference TRBV30 and TRBJ1-2): SQTIHQWPATLVQPVGSPLSLECTVEGTSNPNLYWYRQAAGRGLQLLFYSVGIGQISSEVPQNLSASRPQDRQFILSSKKLLLSDSGFYLCAWSSTTGTGGYTFGSGTRLTVV.